This passage covers 17 T cell receptor beta chains from one sample sequenced in a study of shared clonotypes between healthy human individuals. This table comes from immunoSEQ multiplex PCR, and its TCRdb copy is limited to in-frame clones, with some not included. Seen here are approximately 1.4 million clones, about 98% observed once, and the top ten hold roughly 0.42%. Sequencing input: naive CD4+ T cells sorted from blood. Noted subset: CD45RA+ positively selected. The receptors stem from a man aged 30-40 years in good health.

This chain uses TRBV5-4 with TRBJ2-2; 12 nucleotides line up with TRBD2. The germline V gene has CDR1 SGHNT and CDR2 YYREEE (reference sequence). V shed 4 bases, J shed 7 bases, and the junction held 11 bases outside the gene matches. This CDR3 has 17 residues. The CDR3 loop is CASSPTWTSGTGGELFF. The CDR3 DNA reads as TGTGCCAGCAGCCCGACCTGGACTAGCGGGACGGGCGGGGAGCTGTTTTTT.

This clone was seen once. The chain uses TRBV9 and TRBJ2-1; D may be TRBD2 (5 bases). CDR3 length: 16 residues. V was cut by 0 bases and J by 7 bases, with 17 bases left in between. Germline V gene data show CDR1 as SGDLS and CDR2 as YYNGEE. The CDR3 bases are TGTGCCAGCAGCGTAGGAGCCTCGCGGGCCACAAATGAGCAGTTCTTC. As protein: CASSVGASRATNEQFF.

The rearrangement links TRBV7-9 to TRBJ2-1; TRBD2 aligns across 7 bases. Germline trimming cut 5 bases from V and 9 bases from J; bases unmatched to any gene: 13. CDR3 size: 15 residues. Looked up from germline, CDR1 is SEHNR and CDR2 is FQNEAQ (reference sequence). CDR3 DNA: TGTGCCAGCAGCCCTCGGGAGGCCCCTAGTACTGAGCAGTTCTTC. Its protein product is CASSPREAPSTEQFF.

This sequence joins TRBV11-2 and TRBJ2-7; a possible D gene is TRBD1 (6 bases). Germline assignment: CDR1 SGHAT and CDR2 FQNNGV. The CDR3 is made up of 15 amino acids. The V end lost 3 bases, the J end lost 1 base, and 13 bases lay between the germline ends. In nucleotides, the CDR3 is TGTGCCAGCAGCTTGGTAAAGGGGGTGTCCTACGAGCAGTACTTC. It encodes CASSLVKGVSYEQYF.

The chain carries TRBV29-1 and TRBJ1-4; maybe TRBD1 (5 bases). The CDR3 covers 14 residues. Germline V gene sequence: CDR1 SQVTM, CDR2 ANQGSEA. The ends were cut back, 7 bases at V and 0 bases at J, with 12 bases in the middle. For the CDR3, the DNA is TGCAGCGCAAAACAGGCCGCAACTAATGAAAAACTGTTTTTT. Its protein is CSAKQAATNEKLFF.

V and J are TRBV4-1 and TRBJ2-7; D not resolved. Trimming pared 1 base from V and 3 bases from J, leaving 13 bases between. Germline assignment: CDR1 MGHRA and CDR2 YSYEKL. This CDR3 region has 15 residues. Here the CDR3 DNA reads TGCGCCAGCAGCCAAGTGGCTCGCGGTGACTACGAGCAGTACTTC. Its translation is CASSQVARGDYEQYF.

This chain connects TRBV6-5 to TRBJ2-7; TRBD1 is a possible D gene (6 bases). CDR3 size: 13 residues. Trimming took off 4 bases at V and 5 bases at J, with 12 bases between the two ends. Per germline, CDR1 MNHEY and CDR2 SVGAGI. In DNA, the CDR3 is TGTGCCAGCAGTTTGACCAACAGGGACGAGCAGTACTTC. This translates into CASSLTNRDEQYF.

The chain recombines TRBV19 with TRBJ2-5, with 16 bases identical to TRBD2. V trimming: 5 bases; J trimming: 4 bases; junction bases outside the gene matches: 4. Germline lookup yields CDR1 LNHDA and CDR2 SQIVND (reference sequence). This CDR3 spans 16 amino acids. The CDR3 nucleotides are TGTGCCAGTAGTGGGACTAGCGGGAGGGGGCGAGAGACCCAGTACTTC. It is translated as CASSGTSGRGRETQYF.

The genes are TRBV14 and TRBJ2-1; possibly TRBD2 for D (6 bases). Germline V gives CDR1 SGHDN, CDR2 FVKESK. Trimming removed 5 bases at V and 9 bases at J, with 20 bases between. This CDR3 has 15 amino acids. DNA for the CDR3: TGTGCCAGCAGCGTCAGGAGGGACGGGAGAGGTGAGCAGTTCTTC. Amino acid sequence: CASSVRRDGRGEQFF.

The chain is built from TRBV29-1 and TRBJ2-5, with D tentatively TRBD2 (6 bases). The CDR3 length is 13 residues. V lost 4 bases and J 0 bases, leaving 9 bases between the germline ends. Germline V lookup: CDR1 SQVTM, CDR2 ANQGSEA. The DNA of the CDR3 is TGCAGCGTTGCGGCTAGCGACCAAGAGACCCAGTACTTC. Translated: CSVAASDQETQYF.

The rearrangement joins TRBV27 to TRBJ2-3; D may be TRBD1 (5 bases). The V end lost 7 bases, the J end lost 5 bases, and 19 bases lay between the germline ends. CDR1 is MNHEY and CDR2 is SMNVEV in the germline V gene (reference sequence). This CDR3 spans 15 amino acids. The CDR3 loop reads CASKRGSLDRDTQYF. As DNA, the CDR3 is TGTGCCAGCAAAAGGGGTTCCTTAGACAGAGATACGCAGTATTTT.

About this clone itself: The same CDR3 arises from other DNA sequences in this sample as well. The chain employs TRBV18 and TRBJ1-4; 8 bases agree with TRBD1. The CDR3 runs 15 residues. Germline V gene data show CDR1 as KGHSH and CDR2 as LQKENI. V shed 0 bases and J 7 bases; nucleotides not matched to a gene: 4. CDR3 region: CASSPPGTGGEKLFF. DNA for the CDR3: TGTGCCAGCTCACCACCGGGGACAGGAGGTGAAAAACTGTTTTTT.

The chain joins TRBV5-1 to TRBJ2-3; D assignment may be TRBD1 or TRBD2 (5 bases each). CDR1 and CDR2 (germline): SGHRS, YFSETQ. There are 16 residues in the CDR3. The V end was cut by 7 bases, the J end by 0 bases, with 18 bases between. The CDR3 protein is CASRRGRGASTDTQYF. DNA of the CDR3: TGCGCCAGCCGGAGAGGGAGAGGGGCTAGCACAGATACGCAGTATTTT. The full variable domain, its missing parts supplied by reference TRBV5-1 and TRBJ2-3, is KAGVTQTPRYLIKTRGQQVTLSCSPISGHRSVSWYQQTPGQGLQFLFEYFSETQRNKGNFPGRFSGRQFSNSRSEMNVSTLELGDSALYLCASRRGRGASTDTQYFGPGTRLTVL.

The rearrangement links TRBV7-2 to TRBJ2-7; D remains ambiguous. The CDR3 covers 13 residues. The germline CDR1 and CDR2 sequences are SGHTA and FQGNSA. Trimming pared 5 bases from V and 0 bases from J, leaving 8 bases between. Written as DNA, the CDR3 is TGTGCCAGCAGCGCCCGAAGCTCCTACGAGCAGTACTTC. It codes for CASSARSSYEQYF.

The rearrangement uses TRBV2 and TRBJ2-1, with 13 bases identical to TRBD2. This CDR3 contains 14 residues. Germline lookup yields CDR1 SNHLY and CDR2 FYNNEI. The V segment lost 8 bases and the J segment 4 bases; nucleotides outside the gene matches: 2. CDR3 protein: CASQTSGGYNEQFF. In DNA form, the CDR3 reads TGTGCCAGCCAGACTAGCGGGGGGTACAATGAGCAGTTCTTC.

The V and J genes are TRBV28 and TRBJ2-7; 9 bases are a match to TRBD1. The ends lost 1 base at V and 2 bases at J; junction bases unmatched: 6. This CDR3 has 16 residues. The germline V gene has CDR1 MDHEN and CDR2 SYDVKM. In nucleotides, the CDR3 is TGTGCCAGCAGTTTATTATCCGGACAGGGGACCTACGAGCAGTACTTC. Protein: CASSLLSGQGTYEQYF.

The rearrangement uses TRBV10-3 and TRBJ1-1; D unresolved. The V gene lost 6 bases and the J gene lost 8 bases, with 16 bases spanning the gap. The CDR3 runs 13 residues. Germline lookup yields CDR1 ENHRY and CDR2 SYGVKD. CDR3 sequence: CAIRPSGGPEAFF. The CDR3 DNA reads as TGTGCCATCAGACCCTCGGGCGGCCCGGAAGCTTTCTTT.